This is a list of T cell receptor beta chains from one sample in a study of blood T cell repertoires in COVID-19. TCRdb's table, derived via immunoSEQ multiplex PCR, lists solely in-frame clones and lacks some. The table lists approximately 75,000 clones, roughly 84% of them singletons. The sample consisted of peripheral blood. Receptors were obtained from a man aged 25 to 45 with COVID-19, enrolled during active disease. The CDR3 runs from the conserved cysteine through the conserved F or W. D genes are given only for firm matches. Clone size, where shown, is once, few, many, or a class for clones that have expanded.

v_gene	j_gene	abundance	len	d_gene	CDR3aa	CDR3nt
TRBV14	TRBJ2-7	NA	17	NA	CASSQELASFQFGEQYF	TGTGCCAGCAGCCAAGAGTTGGCTAGTTTCCAATTTGGCGAGCAGTACTTC
TRBV6-5	TRBJ2-7	NA	14	TRBD2	CASKGPAGGYEQYF	TGTGCCAGCAAAGGTCCAGCGGGGGGCTACGAGCAGTACTTC
TRBV15	TRBJ2-7	NA	14	NA	CATSRDFLAVEQYF	TGTGCCACCAGCAGAGATTTTTTAGCCGTCGAGCAGTACTTC
TRBV19	TRBJ2-7	NA	15	TRBD1	CASSTRQGIAYEQYF	TGTGCCAGTAGTACCCGACAGGGGATCGCCTACGAGCAGTACTTC
TRBV19	TRBJ2-1	once	15	TRBD2	CASRWTSGSSDEQFF	TGTGCCAGTAGGTGGACTAGCGGGAGTTCGGATGAGCAGTTCTTC
TRBV7-9	TRBJ2-7	NA	14	TRBD1	CASSLAQGIYEQYF	TGTGCCAGCAGCTTAGCACAGGGGATCTACGAGCAGTACTTC
TRBV28	TRBJ1-6	NA	15	NA	CASTPGGAGNSPLHF	TGTGCCAGCACCCCTGGTGGGGCTGGGAATTCACCCCTCCACTTT
TRBV12-3/TRBV12-4	TRBJ1-2	NA	13	NA	CASSTGSYNGYTF	TGTGCCAGCAGTACAGGGAGTTATAATGGCTACACCTTC
TRBV7-2	TRBJ2-7	NA	16	TRBD1	CASSFHGQGLSGEQYF	TGTGCCAGCAGCTTTCACGGACAGGGCTTGTCGGGCGAGCAGTACTTC
TRBV10-3	TRBJ1-3	NA	16	NA	CAISRGHTDSGNTIYF	TGTGCCATCAGTAGGGGTCACACAGACTCTGGAAACACCATATATTTT
TRBV7-2	TRBJ2-2	NA	15	NA	CASSLIFRNTGELFF	TGTGCCAGCAGCTTAATTTTCCGGAACACCGGGGAGCTGTTTTTT
TRBV5-6	TRBJ1-2	NA	14	TRBD1	CASSQIRDSVPGTF	TGTGCCAGCAGCCAAATTAGGGACAGCGTTCCGGGCACCTTC
TRBV7-6	TRBJ2-5	NA	16	NA	CASSSTRTAVRETQYF	TGTGCCAGCAGCTCGACTAGGACTGCAGTAAGGGAGACCCAGTACTTC
TRBV6-5	TRBJ1-1	NA	13	NA	CASSSRVNTEAFF	TGTGCCAGCAGCTCCAGGGTGAACACTGAAGCTTTCTTT
TRBV14	TRBJ1-6	NA	13	NA	CASSFSLNSPLHF	TGTGCCAGCAGTTTTTCCTTAAATTCACCCCTCCACTTT
TRBV28	TRBJ1-1	NA	17	TRBD1	CASSLPRGTGENTEAFF	TGTGCCAGCAGTCTCCCCAGGGGGACCGGGGAGAACACTGAAGCTTTCTTT
TRBV6-6	TRBJ1-2	NA	13	TRBD1	CASRDRGAEGYTF	TGTGCCAGCAGAGACAGGGGGGCCGAGGGCTACACCTTC
TRBV7-2	TRBJ1-1	NA	13	NA	CASSADRNTEAFF	TGTGCCAGCAGCGCGGACAGGAACACTGAAGCTTTCTTT
TRBV28	TRBJ1-2	NA	13	TRBD1	CASSLPDRVGYTF	TGTGCCAGCAGTTTACCGGACAGGGTTGGCTACACCTTC
TRBV7-9	TRBJ2-3	NA	11	NA	CASRVRDTQYF	TGTGCCAGCAGGGTGCGGGATACGCAGTATTTT
TRBV25-1	TRBJ2-1	NA	14	NA	CASRPGRWNNEQFF	TGTGCCAGCAGACCGGGTCGGTGGAACAATGAGCAGTTCTTC
TRBV27	TRBJ2-5	NA	15	NA	CASRSRVAALETQYF	TGTGCCAGCAGATCCCGGGTAGCGGCCTTGGAGACCCAGTACTTC
TRBV28	TRBJ2-2	NA	16	TRBD1	CASSPNPGQGTRELFF	TGTGCCAGCAGTCCCAACCCGGGACAGGGAACGAGGGAGCTGTTTTTT
TRBV28	TRBJ2-1	NA	14	NA	CASSLWGRGNEQFF	TGTGCCAGCAGTTTATGGGGCCGAGGGAATGAGCAGTTCTTC
TRBV7-6	TRBJ2-1	NA	15	TRBD2	CASSSVGGSYNEQFF	TGTGCCAGCAGCTCTGTCGGGGGGTCCTACAATGAGCAGTTCTTC
TRBV29-1	TRBJ2-1	NA	15	TRBD2	CSVLLGLLQNNEQFF	TGCAGCGTTCTATTGGGACTACTACAAAACAATGAGCAGTTCTTC
TRBV27	TRBJ2-5	NA	13	TRBD1	CASGTGVGETQYF	TGTGCCAGCGGCACAGGGGTAGGAGAGACCCAGTACTTC
TRBV6-5	TRBJ1-2	NA	15	TRBD1	CASLTRRQGAIGYTF	TGTGCCAGCCTTACTCGGAGACAGGGGGCGATCGGCTACACCTTC
TRBV6-5	TRBJ2-5	NA	14	TRBD2	CASTRREGQETQYF	TGTGCCAGCACTCGGCGGGAGGGCCAAGAGACCCAGTACTTC
TRBV4-3	TRBJ2-7	NA	14	NA	CASSQVRGPYEQYF	TGCGCCAGCAGCCAAGTCAGGGGACCCTACGAGCAGTACTTC
TRBV19	TRBJ1-5	NA	15	TRBD1	CASSTRDRFGQPQHF	TGTGCCAGTAGTACCCGGGACAGGTTCGGTCAGCCCCAGCATTTT
TRBV7-9	TRBJ2-2	once	17	TRBD1	CASSHPRDRGSTGELFF	TGTGCCAGCAGCCACCCTAGGGACAGGGGTTCCACCGGGGAGCTGTTTTTT
TRBV7-2	TRBJ1-3	NA	16	TRBD1	CASSSIRQGSGNTIYF	TGTGCCAGCAGCTCGATACGACAGGGCTCTGGAAACACCATATATTTT
TRBV6-5	TRBJ1-5	NA	14	NA	CASGGGEGNQPQHF	TGTGCCAGCGGCGGCGGGGAAGGCAATCAGCCCCAGCATTTT
TRBV6-2/TRBV6-3	TRBJ2-7	NA	14	TRBD1	CASSPPGQGGEQYF	TGTGCCAGCAGTCCCCCGGGACAGGGGGGCGAGCAGTACTTC
TRBV6-4	TRBJ2-3	NA	15	NA	CASSPQTGSTDTQYF	TGTGCCAGCAGCCCCCAAACAGGGAGCACAGATACGCAGTATTTT
TRBV5-6	TRBJ1-1	NA	14	NA	CASSPIEANTEAFF	TGTGCCAGCAGCCCGATTGAGGCGAACACTGAAGCTTTCTTT
TRBV18	TRBJ2-1	NA	13	TRBD2	CASSPPTSDEQFF	TGTGCCAGCTCACCCCCTACTAGCGATGAGCAGTTCTTC
TRBV19	TRBJ1-5	NA	16	TRBD1	CASTTDRARGNQPQHF	TGTGCCAGTACCACTGACAGGGCCAGAGGCAATCAGCCCCAGCATTTT
TRBV2	TRBJ2-7	NA	13	NA	CASSGQGIYEQYF	TGTGCCAGCAGTGGGCAGGGGATCTACGAGCAGTACTTC
TRBV27	TRBJ1-2	NA	15	NA	CASSFSWQGTYGYTF	TGTGCCAGCAGTTTTAGTTGGCAGGGAACCTATGGCTACACCTTC
TRBV5-8	TRBJ1-2	NA	14	NA	CASSLSGGDYGYTF	TGTGCCAGCAGCTTGTCGGGTGGTGACTATGGCTACACCTTC